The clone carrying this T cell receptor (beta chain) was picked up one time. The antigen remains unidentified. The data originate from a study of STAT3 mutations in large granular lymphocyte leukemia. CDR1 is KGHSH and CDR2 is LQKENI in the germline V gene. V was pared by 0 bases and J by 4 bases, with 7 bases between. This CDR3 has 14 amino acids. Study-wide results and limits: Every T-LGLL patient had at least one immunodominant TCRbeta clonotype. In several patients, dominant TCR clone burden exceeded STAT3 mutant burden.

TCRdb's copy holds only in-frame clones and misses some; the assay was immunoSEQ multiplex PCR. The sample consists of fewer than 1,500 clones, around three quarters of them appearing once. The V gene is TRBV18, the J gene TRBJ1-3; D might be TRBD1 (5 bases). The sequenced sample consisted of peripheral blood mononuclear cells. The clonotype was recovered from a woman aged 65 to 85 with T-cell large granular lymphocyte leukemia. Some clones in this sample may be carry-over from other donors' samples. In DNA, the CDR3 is TGTGCCAGCTCACCACCAGGGGAGGGAAACACCATATATTTT. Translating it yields CASSPPGEGNTIYF.